One sample yielded the 3 T cell receptor beta chains listed below, sequenced in a study of cytomegalovirus exposure and HLA in healthy donors (dated by TCRdb to about 2017). Libraries were made using the immunoSEQ multiplex PCR assay. A mixture of 60 forward primers for TCR Vbeta segments and 13 reverse primers for TCR Jbeta segments was used in the multiplex PCR. Entries here come from immuneACCESS through TCRdb and include only in-frame sequences with V and J called. Some clones fail to appear in such tables; in the studies checked, an unresolved V gene covers under half of the shortfall, and the cause of the remainder is unknown. The table held for this sample gives around 100,000 clones. The ten largest clonotypes hold roughly 3.7% of the sample. Sequenced sample: PBMCs. These receptors were taken from a young man in good health and CMV-seronegative.

The chain has TRBV7-8 and TRBJ1-5; no reliable D call. CDR1 is SGHVS, CDR2 FQNEAQ, per germline. The CDR3 is 15 amino acids. V lost 5 bases and J lost 3, with 14 bases in between. The CDR3 coding sequence is TGTGCCAGCAGCCCCAGACTGGATTTCAATCAGCCCCAGCATTTT. This encodes CASSPRLDFNQPQHF. The whole variable domain, filled in from reference TRBV7-8 and TRBJ1-5, reads GAGVSQSPRYKVAKRGQDVALRCDPISGHVSLFWYQQALGQGPEFLTYFQNEAQLDKSGLPSDRFFAERPEGSVSTLKIQRTQQEDSAVYLCASSPRLDFNQPQHFGDGTRLSIL.

This chain uses TRBV2 with TRBJ1-1; D perhaps matches TRBD1 (5 bases). CDR1 and CDR2 from the germline V gene are SNHLY and FYNNEI. The CDR3 loop spans 14 amino acids. Between the trimmed V and J ends, which lost 5 bases and 3 bases, there was a span of 13 bases. In DNA, the CDR3 is TGTGCCAGCAGTCGCCTCATAGGGGACACTGAAGCTTTCTTT. This codes for CASSRLIGDTEAFF.

The V and J genes are TRBV7-2 and TRBJ2-2; TRBD2 matches at 7 bases. Germline CDR1 reads SGHTA; CDR2 reads FQGNSA. CDR3 length equals 15 residues. With 6 bases clipped from V and 5 bases from J, the junction kept 9 bases outside the gene matches. The DNA of the CDR3 is TGTGCCAGCAGATTAAATCCGGGGGGAACCGGGGAGCTGTTTTTT. Residues: CASRLNPGGTGELFF. Full variable domain (outside the CDR3, taken from reference TRBV7-2 and TRBJ2-2): GAGVSQSPSNKVTEKGKDVELRCDPISGHTALYWYRQSLGQGLEFLIYFQGNSAPDKSGLPSDRFSAERTGGSVSTLTIQRTQQEDSAVYLCASRLNPGGTGELFFGEGSRLTVL.